These T cell receptor beta chains were read from a single sample in a study of blood T cells in healthy people across ages. From the 5' RACE reads, TCRdb called clonotypes with MiXCR, one entry per CDR3 protein. The sample lists 850,000 to 1,000,000 distinct CDR3 sequences; about 48% were seen once. Material for sequencing was blood. These receptors all come from a man aged 25 to 40 in good health. Both conserved end residues are trimmed from each CDR3. A D gene is named only where the DNA matches it firmly.

d_call,v_call,j_call,cdr3_aa
TRBD1,TRBV10-3,TRBJ2-5,AISESQAGGLETQY
TRBD1,TRBV7-2,TRBJ1-6,ASSRQGYNSPLH
-,TRBV7-9,TRBJ2-3,ASSYGVGADTQY
-,TRBV4-1,TRBJ1-1,ASSQEGTVLIEAF
-,TRBV9,TRBJ2-1,ASSVEVLAERF
-,TRBV3-1,TRBJ1-1,ASSQGDAAAF
TRBD2,TRBV20-1,TRBJ2-5,SARDLLAGLQETQY
TRBD1,TRBV5-1,TRBJ1-1,ASSETGKGGEAF
-,TRBV20-1,TRBJ2-1,SAVFNEQF
-,TRBV9,TRBJ2-3,ASSVGRVTDTQY
TRBD2,TRBV27,TRBJ2-1,ASSSSGNGEQF
-,TRBV5-1,TRBJ2-7,ASSLEGGPYEQY
-,TRBV9,TRBJ1-6,ASSVEADSPLH
TRBD1,TRBV27,TRBJ2-3,ASSFEGAIPSTDTQY
TRBD1,TRBV7-2,TRBJ1-2,ASSQQGAGYGYT
TRBD1,TRBV24-1,TRBJ2-1,ATSEPTGDERNEQF
TRBD1,TRBV20-1,TRBJ1-5,SAWTGNNQPQH
-,TRBV7-2,TRBJ1-5,ASSLEGGKHQPQH
-,TRBV28,TRBJ1-3,ASGGGGSGNTIY
-,TRBV6-5,-,ASSYGYRSVEQY
-,TRBV6-5,TRBJ1-2,ASSYGLNYGYT
TRBD2,TRBV2,TRBJ2-7,ASSVDLGGASEQY
-,TRBV6-5,TRBJ1-4,ASRPTQGEKLF
TRBD1,TRBV29-1,TRBJ2-1,SVEESGTGWRETQF
TRBD1,TRBV5-1,TRBJ1-4,ASSLEGQPYEKLF
TRBD2,TRBV6-2/TRBV6-3,TRBJ2-5,ASSWSSGDQETQY
-,TRBV2,TRBJ1-5,ASSDDSHNQPQH
-,TRBV18,TRBJ1-5,ASSLLGVGSNQPQH
-,TRBV3-1,-,ASSQAMGFYEQY
-,TRBV28,TRBJ2-7,ASNSGTQGSYEQY
-,TRBV7-3,TRBJ1-1,ASSLGDLNTEAF
-,TRBV29-1,-,SVRKENEQY
-,TRBV20-1,TRBJ2-1,SARDREGALSGGQF
TRBD1,TRBV6-1,TRBJ1-6,ASSEGTGGSPLH
TRBD1,TRBV10-3,TRBJ2-3,ATRQGMRTDTQY
-,TRBV27,TRBJ1-2,ASSSTGWDGSNYGYT
TRBD1,TRBV10-3,TRBJ1-2,AISEQTGGGYT
-,TRBV12-3/TRBV12-4,TRBJ2-2,ASRVGDTGELF
-,TRBV30,TRBJ2-2,AWKEGDTGELF
-,TRBV5-1,TRBJ2-7,TSSLGGQSNYEQY